The next 10 T cell receptor beta chains were all read from a single sample in a study of post-analysis software for immune sequencing data. Their antigen targets remain unknown. Study-wide points: Relative to controls, patients had 5 or 6 TRBV segments at higher frequency, with TRBV5-6, TRBV5-1 and TRBV20-1 among these.

Unique molecular identifiers were carried by the TCR beta cDNA libraries. In TCRdb, the PCR reads were re-called with MiXCR into one record per CDR3 protein. The sample has about 570,000 distinct CDR3 sequences; 30% to 40% are singletons. What was sequenced was blood. The receptors come from a girl aged 2-17 years with multiple sclerosis.

J is TRBJ1-2 and V is TRBV7-3, with 9 bases fitting TRBD1. CDR1 is SGHTA, CDR2 FQGTGA, per germline. The CDR3 runs 14 residues. Germline trimming cut 6 bases from V and 8 bases from J; bases unmatched to any gene: 10. CDR3 in DNA: TGTGCCAGCAGTCTCTTCCCGGGACAGGGAGGCTACACCTTC. It codes for CASSLFPGQGGYTF.

The chain employs TRBV10-3 and TRBJ2-2; D may correspond to TRBD1 or TRBD2 (5 bases each). The CDR3 extends over 17 amino acids. Trimming took off 8 bases at V and 3 bases at J, with 22 bases between the two ends. Germline V gene data show CDR1 as ENHRY and CDR2 as SYGVKD. Written as DNA, the CDR3 is TGTGCCATCGGAAATATCCGGGACCGATGGGACACCGGGGAGCTGTTTTTT. Its translation: CAIGNIRDRWDTGELFF.

This clonotype was seen only a few times. The V gene is TRBV4-1, the J gene TRBJ2-1; D is unclear. Trimming left V 0 bases short and J 3 bases short, with 6 bases between. The germline V gene encodes CDR1 MGHRA and CDR2 YSYEKL. CDR3 length: 14 amino acids. The CDR3 DNA reads TGCGCCAGCAGCCAAGATTGGAACTACAATGAGCAGTTCTTC. Its protein product is CASSQDWNYNEQFF.

This clonotype occurred a few times. V gene TRBV6-5 combines with J gene TRBJ1-2; D is possibly TRBD1 (5 bases). Germline CDR1 and CDR2: MNHEY and SVGAGI. The V end lost 7 bases, the J end lost 6 bases, and 9 bases lay between the germline ends. CDR3 length: 11 residues. DNA of the CDR3: TGTGCCAGCACGGGGGGAAATGGCTACACCTTC. Its translation is CASTGGNGYTF.

This clonotype was observed once. One end of the junction fails to match germline, which may point to a read error. This chain uses TRBV7-2 with TRBJ1-2; TRBD1 aligns across 7 bases. Germline V gene sequence: CDR1 SGHTA, CDR2 FQGNSA. The CDR3 spans 18 residues. CDR3 DNA sequence: TGTGTCAGCAGCCCCCAGTGGGACAGTATCGCGCTTACCTATGGCTACACCTTC. It translates to CVSSPQWDSIALTYGYTF.

J is TRBJ2-5 and V is TRBV7-8, with D maybe TRBD2 (5 bases). The DNA end is more similar to TRBJ2-1, so the J call may be wrong. Germline loops: CDR1 SGHVS, CDR2 FQNEAQ. This CDR3 region has 15 residues. The CDR3 DNA reads TGTGCCAGCAGAACCCGCCGAGAGGTCGGGAAGACCCAGTTCTTC. Translation: CASRTRREVGKTQFF.

The CDR3 coding sequence is TGCAGTGCTAGAGTACGGGGGCGCGGGAATCAGCCCCAGCATTTT. Protein: CSARVRGRGNQPQHF. The chain joins TRBV20-1 to TRBJ1-5; a possible D gene is TRBD1 (6 bases). CDR3 length equals 15 residues. In germline, CDR1 is DFQATT, CDR2 SNEGSKA (reference sequence). The ends were cut back, 1 base at V and 4 bases at J, with 14 bases in the middle.

The rearrangement uses TRBV5-1 and TRBJ2-7; either TRBD1 or TRBD2 may fit D (6 bases each). The J call could be wrong; TRBJ2-4 is a better fit for the DNA end. Germline CDR1 SGHRS, CDR2 YFSETQ. The CDR3 is 15 residues long. The CDR3 DNA reads as TGCGCCGGCACAAGGTGGGGGGCACGTGAGAACATTCAGTACTTC. As protein: CAGTRWGARENIQYF.

A few counts support this clonotype. CDR3 bases: TGCGCCAGCAGCTTGGTGGGGTTAAGTGAGCAGTACTTC. Amino acids: CASSLVGLSEQYF. The chain joins TRBV5-1 to TRBJ2-7, with D hard to call. CDR1 is SGHRS and CDR2 is YFSETQ in the germline V gene. Trimming stripped 0 bases from V and 7 bases from J, with 11 bases between. The CDR3 contains 13 residues. The full variable domain, rest sourced from reference TRBV5-1 and TRBJ2-7, is KAGVTQTPRYLIKTRGQQVTLSCSPISGHRSVSWYQQTPGQGLQFLFEYFSETQRNKGNFPGRFSGRQFSNSRSEMNVSTLELGDSALYLCASSLVGLSEQYFGPGTRLTVT.

This clonotype was observed a handful of times. The V call is TRBV24-1, the J call TRBJ2-3; D gene uncertain. V lost 7 bases to trimming and J lost 0 bases, with 4 bases between them. Germline loops: CDR1 KGHDR, CDR2 SFDVKD. The CDR3 loop spans 12 amino acids. The chain's CDR3 is CATRGSTDTQYF. Written as DNA, the CDR3 is TGTGCCACCAGGGGAAGCACAGATACGCAGTATTTT.